One and the same sample provided the 12 T cell receptor beta chains below, sequenced in a study of shared clonotypes between healthy human individuals. The naive CD8 population came from CD45RO-negative cells selected for CCR7, without terminally differentiated effector memory CD45RA+ cells. TCRdb keeps only in-frame clones here, not all; method: immunoSEQ multiplex PCR. The table lists about 2.1 million clones, just over 90% of them singletons. Sequencing was carried out using naive CD8+ T cells from PBMCs. These receptors came from a man younger than 35 in good health. Some clones in this sample may be carry-over from other donors' samples.

The chain has TRBV9 and TRBJ2-7; possibly TRBD1 for D (6 bases). The CDR3 has 15 residues. V was trimmed by 0 bases and J by 5 bases, leaving 15 bases between them. Germline CDR1 is SGDLS and CDR2 is YYNGEE. The CDR3: CASSVAQGKWHEQYF. The CDR3 bases are TGTGCCAGCAGCGTAGCCCAGGGGAAGTGGCACGAGCAGTACTTC.

The chain carries TRBV5-1 and TRBJ2-7, with 9 bases matching TRBD2. The junction had 11 bases not matched to a gene; V was cut back by 2 bases and J by 5 bases. This CDR3 spans 16 amino acids. Germline CDR1 and CDR2: SGHRS and YFSETQ. The CDR3 region has the DNA TGCGCCAGCAGCTTCCCCGAGGCGGGAGGGCTCAACGAGCAGTACTTC. This encodes CASSFPEAGGLNEQYF. Full variable domain (missing parts from reference TRBV5-1 and TRBJ2-7): KAGVTQTPRYLIKTRGQQVTLSCSPISGHRSVSWYQQTPGQGLQFLFEYFSETQRNKGNFPGRFSGRQFSNSRSEMNVSTLELGDSALYLCASSFPEAGGLNEQYFGPGTRLTVT.

CDR3 sequence reads: CASSLSPGIFYGYTF. The CDR3 coding sequence is TGTGCCAGCAGCTTAAGTCCAGGGATCTTCTATGGCTACACCTTC. This chain joins TRBV7-8 and TRBJ1-2; weak D call: TRBD1 (5 bases). Germline V gives CDR1 SGHVS, CDR2 FQNEAQ. CDR3 length equals 15 residues. Trimming removed 2 bases from V and 4 bases from J, with 14 bases in between.

On this clone: The sample contains more than one DNA sequence encoding this CDR3. The chain employs TRBV27 and TRBJ2-7; no clear D. Germline V gives CDR1 MNHEY, CDR2 SMNVEV (reference sequence). V shed 2 bases and J shed 0 bases, with 8 bases lying between them. This CDR3 has 14 amino acids. The CDR3, as DNA: TGTGCCAGCAGTTTAGTAGGAGCCTCCTACGAGCAGTACTTC. Residues: CASSLVGASYEQYF.

About this clone: Other DNA sequences in this sample translate to the same CDR3. The J gene is TRBJ2-1, the V gene TRBV9; possible D gene TRBD1, 6 bases. CDR1 is SGDLS, CDR2 YYNGEE, per germline. With 0 bases removed from V and 2 bases from J, the gap between germline ends came to 9 bases. The CDR3 extends over 15 amino acids. The CDR3 protein is CASSVGGPPYNEQFF. The CDR3 DNA reads as TGTGCCAGCAGCGTAGGGGGGCCTCCCTACAATGAGCAGTTCTTC.

The chain has TRBV5-6 and TRBJ1-1, with D possibly being TRBD1 (5 bases). V was clipped by 0 bases and J by 4 bases, with 13 bases between them. Germline values: CDR1 SGHDT, CDR2 YYEEEE. The CDR3 extends over 15 amino acids. This CDR3 reads CASSLALGGVTEAFF. CDR3 in DNA: TGTGCCAGCAGCTTGGCACTGGGGGGTGTCACTGAAGCTTTCTTT.

The rearrangement links TRBV27 to TRBJ1-3; D ambiguous. Germline assignment: CDR1 MNHEY and CDR2 SMNVEV (reference sequence). V gave up 6 bases and J gave up 0 bases, with 15 bases separating them. CDR3 length: 16 amino acids. The CDR3 nucleotides read TGTGCCAGCAGCCTCTCCGGACCGAGCTCTGGAAACACCATATATTTT. Its protein product is CASSLSGPSSGNTIYF.

The chain links TRBV7-3 to TRBJ1-2; 9 bases line up with TRBD1. This CDR3 is 15 amino acids long. Unmatched junction bases numbered 10, after V lost 5 bases and J lost 6 bases. Per germline, CDR1 SGHTA and CDR2 FQGTGA. The CDR3 here is CASSARQGEVDGYTF. The CDR3 bases are TGTGCCAGCAGCGCCCGACAGGGGGAAGTGGATGGCTACACCTTC. The full variable domain, in which reference TRBV7-3 and TRBJ1-2 provide the parts outside the CDR3, is GAGVSQTPSNKVTEKGKYVELRCDPISGHTALYWYRQSLGQGPEFLIYFQGTGAADDSGLPNDRFFAVRPEGSVSTLKIQRTERGDSAVYLCASSARQGEVDGYTFGSGTRLTVV.

The V and J genes are TRBV7-9 and TRBJ1-2; TRBD1 agrees at 7 bases. CDR1 and CDR2 (germline): SEHNR, FQNEAQ (reference sequence). CDR3 length: 13 residues. The junction had 3 bases not matched to a gene; V was cut back by 4 bases and J by 4 bases. The CDR3 DNA follows: TGTGCCAGCAGCTCGGGGGACAGCTATGGCTACACCTTC. Its translation: CASSSGDSYGYTF.

The CDR3 DNA sequence: TGTGCCAGCAGACAGCGGGAGGGGTTAGCCAAAAACATTCAGTACTTC. Translation gives CASRQREGLAKNIQYF. V gene TRBV27 combines with J gene TRBJ2-4, with 10 bases that match TRBD2. CDR1 is MNHEY, CDR2 SMNVEV, per germline (reference sequence). V lost 6 bases, J lost 0 bases, and 5 bases stayed unmatched. The length of the CDR3 is 16 residues.

The chain has TRBV28 and TRBJ2-1; TRBD2 is a possible D gene (5 bases). V was cut by 6 bases and J by 0 bases, with 12 bases left in between. This CDR3 is built from 15 residues. Germline CDR1 reads MDHEN; CDR2 reads SYDVKM. DNA for the CDR3: TGTGCCAGCAGACCTAGCAGGAGCTCCTACAATGAGCAGTTCTTC. This translates into CASRPSRSSYNEQFF. The whole variable domain, remainder taken from reference TRBV28 and TRBJ2-1, is DVKVTQSSRYLVKRTGEKVFLECVQDMDHENMFWYRQDPGLGLRLIYFSYDVKMKEKGDIPEGYSVSREKKERFSLILESASTNQTSMYLCASRPSRSSYNEQFFGPGTRLTVL.

This chain links TRBV9 with TRBJ1-3; 7 bases align to TRBD1. Germline-derived CDR1 and CDR2 are SGDLS and YYNGEE. Trimming took 0 bases from V and 4 from J; bases not matched to a gene: 19. The CDR3 covers 20 residues. The CDR3 here is CASSVVEGDRSSPLGNTIYF. The CDR3 coding sequence is TGTGCCAGCAGCGTAGTCGAAGGGGACAGATCGTCCCCTCTAGGAAACACCATATATTTT. The complete variable domain, with remaining parts taken from reference TRBV9 and TRBJ1-3, reads DSGVTQTPKHLITATGQRVTLRCSPRSGDLSVYWYQQSLDQGLQFLIQYYNGEERAKGNILERFSAQQFPDLHSELNLSSLELGDSALYFCASSVVEGDRSSPLGNTIYFGEGSWLTVV.